The 5 T cell receptor beta chains below were found in one sample sequenced in a study of human T cells and chemical hapten exposure (dated by TCRdb to about 2021). The library was obtained by 5' RACE. The sample was run on an Illumina MiSeq. The raw public data were reprocessed by TCRdb itself: fastp quality trimming at Q25, MiXCR clonotype calling, in-frame beta chains only. CDR3 protein duplicates are merged, each entry listing the most common genes and DNA. In this sample the table shows 65,000 to 95,000 distinct CDR3 sequences, about 8.4% of which occur a single time. The ten largest clones take up approximately 2.1% of the sample. Unfractionated whole blood was collected in Tempus Blood RNA tubes, and total RNA was extracted from that blood. The receptors come from a male donor in good health.

This sequence joins TRBV6-2 or TRBV6-3 and TRBJ1-1, with a weak D call TRBD1 (6 bases). Trimming left V 7 bases short and J 1 base short, with 16 bases between. Per the germline V gene, CDR1 is MNHEY and CDR2 is SVGEGT. The CDR3 is made up of 15 amino acids. The CDR3 coding sequence is TGTGCCAGCACACCCGGGACAAAAAAGAACACTGAAGCTTTCTTT. This translates into CASTPGTKKNTEAFF.

The sample holds many counts of this clonotype. The V gene is TRBV4-3, the J gene TRBJ1-5; TRBD1 agrees at 7 bases. The CDR3 consists of 15 residues. CDR1 LGHNA and CDR2 YSLEER come from the germline V gene. Trimming took 0 bases from V and 8 from J; bases not matched to a gene: 7. In DNA form, the CDR3 reads TGCGCCAGCAGCCAAGATAGGGACAGCTCTGAGCCCCAGCATTTT. Protein sequence: CASSQDRDSSEPQHF.

The chain joins TRBV10-3 to TRBJ2-3; TRBD2 aligns across 14 bases. CDR1 and CDR2 (germline): ENHRY, SYGVKD. CDR3 length: 14 amino acids. With V trimmed by 10 bases and J by 5 bases, 5 bases remained unmatched. In DNA, the CDR3 is TGTGCCACGACTAGCGGGGGGGCTTTAGATACGCAGTATTTT. Residues: CATTSGGALDTQYF.

This clonotype was observed many times. V usage is TRBV6-2 or TRBV6-3 and J usage is TRBJ2-7, with D possibly being TRBD1 (6 bases). There are 18 residues in the CDR3. The ends were cut back, 4 bases at V and 4 bases at J, with 26 bases in the middle. Germline V gene lookup returns CDR1 MNHEY and CDR2 SVGEGT. The CDR3 region is CASSSAQITTGRHYEQYF. The CDR3 region has the DNA TGTGCCAGCAGTTCCGCCCAAATTACGACAGGCCGACATTACGAGCAGTACTTC.

A few counts support this clonotype. V usage is TRBV3-1 and J usage is TRBJ2-2; D ambiguous. The CDR3 has 14 residues. Trimming removed 0 bases from V and 6 bases from J, with 8 bases in between. Per the germline V gene, CDR1 is LGHDT and CDR2 is YNNKEL (reference sequence). The CDR3 DNA sequence: TGTGCCAGCAGCCAAGACCAAAGTCCCGGGGAGCTGTTTTTT. It is translated as CASSQDQSPGELFF.